This TCR beta chain originates from a study of cytomegalovirus exposure and HLA in healthy donors. PCR used 60 Vbeta primers and 13 Jbeta primers. Repertoires were generated with immunoSEQ multiplex PCR, while TCRdb's copy carries only in-frame clones and drops some. The sample has some 150,000 clones; roughly 82% are singletons. Points from the study as a whole: Later on, an analysis showed TCR association rates differing by HLA locus, with DRB1 the most and HLA-C the fewest. Cytomegalovirus-associated status was assigned to approximately 160 TCR beta chains.

In this sample, this clone turned up once. The antigen is undetermined. V lost 5 bases and J lost 0; bases outside the gene matches: 6. CDR1 is SGHTA, CDR2 FQGTGA, per germline. The CDR3 extends over 16 amino acids. The V gene is TRBV7-3, the J gene TRBJ2-1; 8 positions match TRBD2. The sequence was obtained from a middle-aged man in good health and CMV-seropositive. The specimen sequenced was PBMCs. The CDR3 sequence is CASSPAGTSSYNEQFF. Here the CDR3 DNA reads TGTGCCAGCAGCCCCGCCGGGACTAGCTCCTACAATGAGCAGTTCTTC.